The rows below give T cell receptor beta chains drawn from one sample of a study of siplizumab effects on memory and regulatory T cells. Sequencing was performed with immunoSEQ multiplex PCR; in TCRdb, only in-frame clones are kept and a portion is missing. The table shows 85,000 to 120,000 clones, with 92% occurring only once. The source material was CD4+ T cells sorted from blood. Receptors were obtained from a human donor in good health. The conserved cysteine and the conserved F or W are not part of the CDR3 here.

>TRBV2|TRBJ1-4
ASRLQGAANEKLF
>TRBV6-5|TRBJ2-1
ASSGTGVGEQF
>TRBV6-4|TRBJ2-1
ASSDSQYNEQF
>TRBV11-2|TRBJ1-4
ASSVDRGRIEKLF
>TRBV11-2|TRBJ2-7
ASSLEMASGAYEQY
>TRBV10-1|TRBJ2-1
ASSPGLAGGEQF
>TRBV6-6|TRBJ1-5
ASSYPTGGNQPQH
>TRBV6-4|TRBJ2-2
ASSGGRGELF
>TRBV19|TRBJ1-5
ASSLQGNQPQH
>TRBV5-4|TRBJ2-3
ASSLSGGRVQIREY
>TRBV7-3|TRBJ1-5
ASSSAGGPQPQH
>TRBV28|TRBJ1-4
ASSLYQAGQHKLF
>TRBV5-1|TRBJ1-2
ASSPGTMNGYT
>TRBV7-3|TRBJ2-1
ASSLKLAGELNEQF
>TRBV19|TRBJ2-7
ASSNTYEQY
>TRBV4-1|TRBJ2-4
ASSQLGVAKNIQY
>TRBV10-3|TRBJ2-7
AISELIQTDRRSYEQY
>TRBV4-2|TRBJ2-3
ASSQIRASYTQY
>TRBV5-1|TRBJ1-1
ASSLVARGLSTEAF
>TRBV6-5|TRBJ2-2
ASTRDRGTGELF
>TRBV6-6|TRBJ1-5
ASSAQGKGNQPQH
>TRBV4-2|TRBJ2-1
ASSQFFSAGGSNEQF